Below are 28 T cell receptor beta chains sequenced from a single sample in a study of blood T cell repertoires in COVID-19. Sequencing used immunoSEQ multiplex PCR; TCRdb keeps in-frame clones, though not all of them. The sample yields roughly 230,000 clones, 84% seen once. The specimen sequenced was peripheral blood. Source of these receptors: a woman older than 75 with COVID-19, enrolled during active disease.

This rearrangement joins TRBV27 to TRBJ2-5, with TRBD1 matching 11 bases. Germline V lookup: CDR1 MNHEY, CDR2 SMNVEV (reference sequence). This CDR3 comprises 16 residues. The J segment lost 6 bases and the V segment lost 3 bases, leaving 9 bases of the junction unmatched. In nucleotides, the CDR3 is TGTGCCAGCAGTTTGCCCCGGGACAGGGGGTCGAAGACCCAGTACTTC. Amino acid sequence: CASSLPRDRGSKTQYF.

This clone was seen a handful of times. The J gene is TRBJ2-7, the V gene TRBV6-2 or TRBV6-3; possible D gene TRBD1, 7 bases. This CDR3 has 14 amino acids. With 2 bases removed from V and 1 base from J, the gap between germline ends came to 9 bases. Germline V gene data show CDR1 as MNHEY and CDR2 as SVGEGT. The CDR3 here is CASSYAGQSYEQYF. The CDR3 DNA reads TGTGCCAGCAGTTACGCGGGACAGTCCTACGAGCAGTACTTC.

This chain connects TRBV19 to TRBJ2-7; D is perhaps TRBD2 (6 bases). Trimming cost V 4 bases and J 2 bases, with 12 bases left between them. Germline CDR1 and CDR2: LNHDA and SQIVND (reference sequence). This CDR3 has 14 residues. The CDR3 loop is CASSSGDFAYEQYF. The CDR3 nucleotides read TGTGCCAGTAGTAGCGGGGACTTCGCCTACGAGCAGTACTTC.

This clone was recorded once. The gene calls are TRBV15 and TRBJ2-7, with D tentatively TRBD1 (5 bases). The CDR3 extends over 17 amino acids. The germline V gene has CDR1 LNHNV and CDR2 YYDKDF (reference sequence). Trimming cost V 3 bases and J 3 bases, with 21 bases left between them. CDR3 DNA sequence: TGTGCCACCAGCAGCGACCCTTTTCGACAGATAGGCTACGAGCAGTACGTC. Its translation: CATSSDPFRQIGYEQYV.

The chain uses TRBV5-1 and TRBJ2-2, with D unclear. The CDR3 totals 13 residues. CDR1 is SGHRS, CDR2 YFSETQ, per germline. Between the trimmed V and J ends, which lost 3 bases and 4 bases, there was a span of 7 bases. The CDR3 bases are TGCGCCAGCAGCTCCCCTTCCACCGGGGAGCTGTTTTTT. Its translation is CASSSPSTGELFF.

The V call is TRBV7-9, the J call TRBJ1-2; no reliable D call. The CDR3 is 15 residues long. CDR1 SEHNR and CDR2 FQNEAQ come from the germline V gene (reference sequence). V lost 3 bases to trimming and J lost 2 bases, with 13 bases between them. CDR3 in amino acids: CASSLLSGRNYGYTF. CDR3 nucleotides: TGTGCCAGCAGCTTGCTGTCCGGGAGGAACTATGGCTACACCTTC.

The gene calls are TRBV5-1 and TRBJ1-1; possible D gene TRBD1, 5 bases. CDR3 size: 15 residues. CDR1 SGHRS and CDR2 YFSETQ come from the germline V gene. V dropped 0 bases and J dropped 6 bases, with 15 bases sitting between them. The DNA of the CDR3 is TGCGCCAGCAGCTTGGAGGTTACAGGAAGCTCTGAAGCTTTCTTT. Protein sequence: CASSLEVTGSSEAFF.

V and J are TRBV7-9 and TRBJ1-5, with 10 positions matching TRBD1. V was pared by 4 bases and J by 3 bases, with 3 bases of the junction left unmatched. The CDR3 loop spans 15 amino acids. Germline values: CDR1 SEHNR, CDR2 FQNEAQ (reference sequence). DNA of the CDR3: TGTGCCAGCAGCTGGACAGGGGGGGACAATCAGCCCCAGCATTTT. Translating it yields CASSWTGGDNQPQHF.

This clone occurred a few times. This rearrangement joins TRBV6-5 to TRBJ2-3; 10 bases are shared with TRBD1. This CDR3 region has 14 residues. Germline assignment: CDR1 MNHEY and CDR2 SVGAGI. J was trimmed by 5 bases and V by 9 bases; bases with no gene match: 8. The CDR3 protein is CASSTGGKGDTQYF. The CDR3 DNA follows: TGTGCCAGTTCGACAGGGGGCAAAGGAGATACGCAGTATTTT.

CDR3 nucleotides: TGCAGCGTTGCTGTACAGCTGAACACTGAAGCTTTCTTT. Protein sequence: CSVAVQLNTEAFF. The chain couples TRBV29-1 to TRBJ1-1, with D unclear. Germline CDR1 is SQVTM and CDR2 is ANQGSEA. V was clipped by 4 bases and J by 0 bases, with 9 bases between them. The CDR3 is 13 residues long.

In DNA form, the CDR3 reads TGTGCCAGCTCACCACAAGCAGGCTATGGCTACACCTTC. It encodes CASSPQAGYGYTF. The rearrangement uses TRBV18 and TRBJ1-2; D not certain. Between the trimmed V and J ends, which lost 1 base and 4 bases, there was a span of 7 bases. The CDR3 extends over 13 amino acids. Germline values: CDR1 KGHSH, CDR2 LQKENI.

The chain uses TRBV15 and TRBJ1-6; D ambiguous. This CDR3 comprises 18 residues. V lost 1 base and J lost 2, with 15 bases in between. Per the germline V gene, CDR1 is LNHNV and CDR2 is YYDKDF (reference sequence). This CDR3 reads CATSRGHKAPTYNSPLHF. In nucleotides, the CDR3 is TGTGCCACCAGCAGAGGACACAAAGCCCCCACCTATAATTCACCCCTCCACTTT.

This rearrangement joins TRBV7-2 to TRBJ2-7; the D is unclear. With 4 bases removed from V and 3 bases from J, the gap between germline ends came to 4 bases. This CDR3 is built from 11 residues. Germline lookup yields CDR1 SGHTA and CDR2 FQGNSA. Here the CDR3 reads CASSSDYEQYF. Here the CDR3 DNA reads TGTGCCAGCAGCTCAGACTACGAGCAGTACTTC.

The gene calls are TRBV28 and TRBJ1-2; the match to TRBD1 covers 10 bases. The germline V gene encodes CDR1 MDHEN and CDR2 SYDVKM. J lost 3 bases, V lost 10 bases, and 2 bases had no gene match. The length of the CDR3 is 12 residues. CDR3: CAIGQGDYGYTF. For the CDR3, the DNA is TGTGCCATCGGACAGGGGGACTATGGCTACACCTTC.

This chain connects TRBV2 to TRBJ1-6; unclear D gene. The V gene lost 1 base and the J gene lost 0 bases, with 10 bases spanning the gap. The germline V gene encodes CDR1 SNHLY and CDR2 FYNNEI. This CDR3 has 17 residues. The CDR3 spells CASSEVGASSYNSPLHF. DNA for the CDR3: TGTGCCAGCAGTGAAGTTGGTGCGAGCTCCTATAATTCACCCCTCCACTTT.

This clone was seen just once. The CDR3 sequence is CASSSGQGSPMAFF. CDR3 sequence (DNA): TGTGCCAGCAGCTCGGGACAGGGCTCCCCAATGGCTTTCTTT. The V and J genes are TRBV7-3 and TRBJ1-1; 9 nucleotides align to TRBD1. The CDR3 length is 14 residues. CDR1 and CDR2 (germline): SGHTA, FQGTGA. With V trimmed by 4 bases and J by 11 bases, 11 bases remained unmatched.

CDR3 residues: CASSMGLVADTQYF. The CDR3 DNA is TGTGCCAGCAGCATGGGACTAGTTGCAGATACGCAGTATTTT. The V and J genes are TRBV3-1 (or the pseudogene TRBV3-2) and TRBJ2-3; 8 bases agree with TRBD2. The CDR3 extends over 14 amino acids. The germline V gene encodes CDR1 LGHDT and CDR2 YNNKEL (reference sequence). V was pared by 5 bases and J by 4 bases, with 5 bases of the junction left unmatched.

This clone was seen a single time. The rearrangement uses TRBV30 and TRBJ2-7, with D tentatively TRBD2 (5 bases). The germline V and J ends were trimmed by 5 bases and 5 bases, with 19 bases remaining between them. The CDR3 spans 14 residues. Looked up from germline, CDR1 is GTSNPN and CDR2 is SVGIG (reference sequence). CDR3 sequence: CAWGVVGVSNEQYF. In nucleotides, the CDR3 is TGTGCCTGGGGAGTGGTGGGAGTCAGCAACGAGCAGTACTTC.

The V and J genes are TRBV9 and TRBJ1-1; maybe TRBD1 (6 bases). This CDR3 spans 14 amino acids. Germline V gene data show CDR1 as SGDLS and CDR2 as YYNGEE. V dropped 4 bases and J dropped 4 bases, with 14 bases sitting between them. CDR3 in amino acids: CASSPQRGITEAFF. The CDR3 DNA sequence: TGTGCCAGCAGCCCCCAGAGGGGGATCACTGAAGCTTTCTTT.

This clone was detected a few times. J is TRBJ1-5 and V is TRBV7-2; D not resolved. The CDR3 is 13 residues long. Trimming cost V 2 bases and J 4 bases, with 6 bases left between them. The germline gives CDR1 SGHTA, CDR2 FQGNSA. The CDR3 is CASSLSRNQPQHF. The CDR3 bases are TGTGCCAGCAGCTTATCCAGGAATCAGCCCCAGCATTTT.

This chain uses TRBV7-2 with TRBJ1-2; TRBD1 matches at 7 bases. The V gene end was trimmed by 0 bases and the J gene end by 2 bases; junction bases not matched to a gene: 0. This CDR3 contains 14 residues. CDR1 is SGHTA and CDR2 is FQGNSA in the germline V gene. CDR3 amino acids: CASSLAGQNYGYTF. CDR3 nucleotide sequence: TGTGCCAGCAGCTTAGCGGGACAGAACTATGGCTACACCTTC.

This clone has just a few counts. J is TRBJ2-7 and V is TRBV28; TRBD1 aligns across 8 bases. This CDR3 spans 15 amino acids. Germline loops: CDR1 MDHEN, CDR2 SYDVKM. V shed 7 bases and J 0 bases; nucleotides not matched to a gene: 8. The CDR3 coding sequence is TGTGCCAGCAACCCCGGGACAGGTCGCTCCTACGAGCAGTACGTC. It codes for CASNPGTGRSYEQYV.

The CDR3 sequence is CASSQELGRAGGYTF. The CDR3 nucleotides are TGTGCCAGCAGCCAAGAGCTTGGCAGGGCTGGTGGCTACACCTTC. The J gene is TRBJ1-2, the V gene TRBV3-1 (or the pseudogene TRBV3-2); TRBD1 is a possible D gene (5 bases). CDR3 size: 15 residues. V lost 0 bases and J 7 bases, leaving 15 bases between the germline ends. From germline, CDR1 is LGHDT and CDR2 YNNKEL (reference sequence).

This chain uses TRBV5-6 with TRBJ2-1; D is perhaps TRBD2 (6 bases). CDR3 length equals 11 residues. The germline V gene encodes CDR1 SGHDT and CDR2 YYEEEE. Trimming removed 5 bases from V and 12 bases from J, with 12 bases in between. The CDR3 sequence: CASSWRATQFF. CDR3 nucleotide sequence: TGTGCCAGCAGTTGGAGGGCCACGCAGTTCTTC.

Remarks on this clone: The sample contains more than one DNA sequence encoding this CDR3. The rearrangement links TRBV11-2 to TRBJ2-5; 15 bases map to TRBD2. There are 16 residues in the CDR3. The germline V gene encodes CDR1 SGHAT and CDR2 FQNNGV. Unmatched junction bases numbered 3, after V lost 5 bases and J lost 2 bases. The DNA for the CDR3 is TGTGCCAGCAGCCTGGGACTAGCGGGGGGTCAAGAGACCCAGTACTTC. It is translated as CASSLGLAGGQETQYF.

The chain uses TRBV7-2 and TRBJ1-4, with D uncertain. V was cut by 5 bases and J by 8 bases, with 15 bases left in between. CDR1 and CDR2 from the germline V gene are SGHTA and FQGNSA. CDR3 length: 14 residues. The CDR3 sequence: CASSVREGWEKLFF. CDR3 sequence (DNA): TGTGCCAGCAGCGTCCGGGAGGGCTGGGAAAAACTGTTTTTT.

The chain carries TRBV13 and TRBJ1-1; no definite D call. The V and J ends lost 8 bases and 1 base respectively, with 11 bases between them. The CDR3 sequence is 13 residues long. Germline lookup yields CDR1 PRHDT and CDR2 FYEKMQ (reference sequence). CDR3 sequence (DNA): TGTGCCAGCGATGGCCTTGAGAACACTGAAGCTTTCTTT. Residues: CASDGLENTEAFF.

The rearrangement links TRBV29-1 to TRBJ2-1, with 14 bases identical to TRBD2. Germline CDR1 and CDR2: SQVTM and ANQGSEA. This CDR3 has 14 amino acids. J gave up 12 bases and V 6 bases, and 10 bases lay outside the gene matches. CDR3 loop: CSVGTSGGRRRQFF. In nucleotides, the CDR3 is TGCAGCGTGGGGACTAGCGGGGGCCGCAGGAGGCAGTTCTTC.